The T cell receptor (beta chain) under discussion was sequenced for a study of cytomegalovirus exposure and HLA in healthy donors. V lost 5 bases and J lost 8, with 7 bases in between. The V gene's germline CDR1 is PRHDT and CDR2 FYEKMQ (reference sequence). The CDR3 covers 11 residues. This PCR relied on a set of 60 Vbeta primers and 13 Jbeta primers. Measured with immunoSEQ multiplex PCR; TCRdb has only the in-frame clones, and not every one. The data contain some 110,000 clones, around three quarters of them seen just once; the ten biggest clones take up approximately 4.3%. The rearrangement links TRBV13 to TRBJ2-1; no firm D call. Sequences were obtained from PBMCs. This TCR derives from a man aged 30-40 years in good health and CMV-seropositive. CDR3 DNA: TGTGCCAGCAGCCAGGCCCATGAGCAGTTCTTC. Its protein product is CASSQAHEQFF. Supplemented by reference TRBV13 and TRBJ2-1, the full variable domain reads AAGVIQSPRHLIKEKRETATLKCYPIPRHDTVYWYQQGPGQDPQFLISFYEKMQSDKGSIPDRFSAQQFSDYHSELNMSSLELGDSALYFCASSQAHEQFFGPGTRLTVL.